This TCR beta chain was recovered during a study of brain T cells in children with intractable seizures. Measured with immunoSEQ multiplex PCR; TCRdb has only the in-frame clones, and not every one. The table has 70,000 to 90,000 clones, more than 85% seen once. Germline CDR1 is LNHDA and CDR2 is SQIVND (reference sequence). The V end lost 4 bases, the J end lost 1 base, and 17 bases lay between the germline ends. This CDR3 spans 17 amino acids. The receptor was isolated from a boy under two years old with tuberous sclerosis and intractable seizures. The starting material was peripheral blood, obtained at surgery. This chain joins TRBV19 and TRBJ1-5, with D possibly being TRBD1 (6 bases). The DNA of the CDR3 is TGTGCCAGTAGTAATCAGGGGTGGGAAAGGAGCAATCAGCCCCAGCATTTT. Translated: CASSNQGWERSNQPQHF.